This record covers a single TCR beta chain. What it binds is not known. The sample is drawn from a study of T cell responses to AZD1222 COVID-19 vaccine. The data were produced by immunoSEQ multiplex PCR, yet TCRdb's version contains in-frame clones alone and is incomplete. Among 150,000 or so clones, around nine tenths were seen once, and the ten largest hold around 2.8%. Study-level results: Vaccine-related CD4 TCRs covered spike, predominating at 160-218 and 743-854. Within unmutated variant regions lay the reported targets of nearly half of spike-specific TCRs.

CDR1 is SEHNR and CDR2 is FQNEAQ in the germline V gene (reference sequence). This CDR3 has 14 residues. Trimming cost V 6 bases and J 2 bases, with 14 bases left between them. V usage is TRBV7-9 and J usage is TRBJ2-7; no clear D. Sequencing was performed on peripheral blood, taken on day 0 of MenACWY control vaccination. The clonotype comes from an adult in good health. The CDR3 region is CASSNPVGTYEQYF. DNA of the CDR3: TGTGCCAGCAGTAATCCGGTGGGCACCTACGAGCAGTACTTC.